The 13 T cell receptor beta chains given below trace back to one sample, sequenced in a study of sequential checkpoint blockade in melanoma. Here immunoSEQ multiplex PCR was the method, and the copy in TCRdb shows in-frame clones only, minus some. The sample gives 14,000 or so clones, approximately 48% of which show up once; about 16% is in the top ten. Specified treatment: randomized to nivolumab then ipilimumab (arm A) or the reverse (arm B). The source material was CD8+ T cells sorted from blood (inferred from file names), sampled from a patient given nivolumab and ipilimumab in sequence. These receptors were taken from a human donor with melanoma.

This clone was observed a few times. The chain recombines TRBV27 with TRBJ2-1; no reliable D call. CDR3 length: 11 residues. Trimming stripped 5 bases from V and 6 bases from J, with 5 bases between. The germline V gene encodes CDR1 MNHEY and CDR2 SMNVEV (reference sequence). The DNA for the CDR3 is TGTGCCAGCAGTGGCCCCAATGAGCAGTTCTTC. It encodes CASSGPNEQFF.

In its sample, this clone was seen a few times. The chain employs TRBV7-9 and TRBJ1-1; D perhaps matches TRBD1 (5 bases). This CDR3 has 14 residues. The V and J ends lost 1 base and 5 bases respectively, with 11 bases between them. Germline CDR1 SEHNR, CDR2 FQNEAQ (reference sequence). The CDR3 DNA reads TGTGCCAGCAGCTTAGGTCCCGGGGGGACTGAAGCTTTCTTT. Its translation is CASSLGPGGTEAFF.

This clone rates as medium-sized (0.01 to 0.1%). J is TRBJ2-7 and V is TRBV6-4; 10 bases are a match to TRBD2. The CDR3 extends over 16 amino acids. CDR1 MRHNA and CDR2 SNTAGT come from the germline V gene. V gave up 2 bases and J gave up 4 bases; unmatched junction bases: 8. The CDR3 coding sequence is TGTGCCAGCAGTGACGAGGGACTAGCGACTCGATACGAGCAGTACTTC. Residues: CASSDEGLATRYEQYF.

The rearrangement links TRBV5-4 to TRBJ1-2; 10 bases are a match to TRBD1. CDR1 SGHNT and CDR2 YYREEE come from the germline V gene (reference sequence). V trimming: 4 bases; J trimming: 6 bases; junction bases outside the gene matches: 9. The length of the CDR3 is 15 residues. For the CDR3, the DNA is TGTGCCAGCAGCAATACCGGGACAGGGGATGATGGCTACACCTTC. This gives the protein CASSNTGTGDDGYTF.

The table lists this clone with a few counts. The CDR3 spells CASSLGGGEQFF. As DNA, the CDR3 is TGTGCCAGCAGCTTAGGTGGAGGTGAGCAGTTCTTC. The chain couples TRBV11-2 to TRBJ2-1; D perhaps matches TRBD2 (5 bases). CDR1 is SGHAT and CDR2 is FQNNGV in the germline V gene. The CDR3 runs to 12 residues. V lost 1 base and J 9 bases, leaving 7 bases between the germline ends.

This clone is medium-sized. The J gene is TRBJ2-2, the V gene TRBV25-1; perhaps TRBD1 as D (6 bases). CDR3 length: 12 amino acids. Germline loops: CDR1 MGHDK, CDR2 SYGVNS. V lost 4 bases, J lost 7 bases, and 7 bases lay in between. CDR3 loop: CASSAGVGELFF. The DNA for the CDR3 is TGTGCCAGCAGTGCAGGGGTCGGGGAGCTGTTTTTT.

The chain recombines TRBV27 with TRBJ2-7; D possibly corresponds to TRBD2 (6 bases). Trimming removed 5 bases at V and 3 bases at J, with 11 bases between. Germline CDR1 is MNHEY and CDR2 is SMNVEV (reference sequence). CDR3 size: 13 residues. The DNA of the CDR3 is TGTGCCAGCAGTCCCGGGGGAGGCTACGAGCAGTACTTC. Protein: CASSPGGGYEQYF.

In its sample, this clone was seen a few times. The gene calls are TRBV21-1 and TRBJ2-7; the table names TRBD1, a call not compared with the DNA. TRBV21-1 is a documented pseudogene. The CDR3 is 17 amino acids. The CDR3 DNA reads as TGTGCCAGCAGCAAACCGCTTAGAGAACAGGCGACCTACGAGCAGTACTTC. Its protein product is CASSKPLREQATYEQYF.

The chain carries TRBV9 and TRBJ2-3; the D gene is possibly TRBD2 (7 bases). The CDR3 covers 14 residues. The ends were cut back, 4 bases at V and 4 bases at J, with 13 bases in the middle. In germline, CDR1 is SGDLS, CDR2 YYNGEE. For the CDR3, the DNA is TGTGCCAGCAGCCCCGGGGGGCTGGCAGATACGCAGTATTTT. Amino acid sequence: CASSPGGLADTQYF.

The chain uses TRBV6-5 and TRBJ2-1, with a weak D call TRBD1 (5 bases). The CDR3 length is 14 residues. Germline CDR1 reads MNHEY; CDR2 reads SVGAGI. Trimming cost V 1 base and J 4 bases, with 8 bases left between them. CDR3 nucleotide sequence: TGTGCCAGCAGTTACTTCGCAGGGTACAATGAGCAGTTCTTC. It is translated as CASSYFAGYNEQFF.

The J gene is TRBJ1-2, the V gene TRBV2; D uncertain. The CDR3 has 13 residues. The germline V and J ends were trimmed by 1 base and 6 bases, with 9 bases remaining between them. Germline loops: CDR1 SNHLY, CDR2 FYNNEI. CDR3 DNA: TGTGCCAGCAGTGAAGAGAGGGCTGATGGCTACACCTTC. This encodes CASSEERADGYTF.

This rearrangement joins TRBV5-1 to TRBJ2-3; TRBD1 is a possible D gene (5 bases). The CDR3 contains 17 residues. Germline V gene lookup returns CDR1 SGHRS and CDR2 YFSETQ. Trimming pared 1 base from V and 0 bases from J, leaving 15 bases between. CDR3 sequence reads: CASSLRQGTSSTDTQYF. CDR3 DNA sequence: TGCGCCAGCAGCTTGCGTCAGGGCACCTCTAGCACAGATACGCAGTATTTT.

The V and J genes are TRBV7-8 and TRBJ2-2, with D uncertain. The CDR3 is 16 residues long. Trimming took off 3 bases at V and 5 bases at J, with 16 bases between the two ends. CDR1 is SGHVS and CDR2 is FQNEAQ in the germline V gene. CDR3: CASSLAGLSGTGELFF. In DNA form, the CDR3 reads TGTGCCAGCAGCTTGGCAGGCCTGAGTGGAACCGGGGAGCTGTTTTTT.